The clone carrying this T cell receptor beta chain was counted between two and nine times. Its target is unknown. The data stem from a study of beta chain features in type 1 diabetes. Study-wide findings and caveats: The study found that naive, central memory and Treg TCRB repertoires appeared more similar in patients than in healthy donors.

This CDR3 has 15 amino acids. Germline CDR1 MNHEY, CDR2 SVGAGI. Trimming removed 6 bases from V and 3 bases from J; junction bases left unmatched: 4. CD45RO/CCR7/CD25/CD127/CD95/CD27 staining was used to isolate CD4+ naive, central memory, regulatory and stem cell-like memory cells by sorting. Of the isolated RNA, all was reverse transcribed, and so the sequenced material was expressed TCRB transcripts. Sequenced naive, central memory and regulatory T cell samples produced an average of roughly 3.6 million reads. Repertoires were generated with immunoSEQ multiplex PCR, while TCRdb's copy carries only in-frame clones and drops some. The sample has about 150,000 clones, 11% seen once.

The sequenced sample was central memory CD4+ T cells from blood. The rearrangement joins TRBV6-5 to TRBJ2-1; 11 bases align to TRBD2. This clonotype originated in a young man in good health. The CDR3 nucleotides read TGTGCCAGCAGCCCCGGGACTAGCGGCTACAATGAGCAGTTCTTC. Residues: CASSPGTSGYNEQFF.